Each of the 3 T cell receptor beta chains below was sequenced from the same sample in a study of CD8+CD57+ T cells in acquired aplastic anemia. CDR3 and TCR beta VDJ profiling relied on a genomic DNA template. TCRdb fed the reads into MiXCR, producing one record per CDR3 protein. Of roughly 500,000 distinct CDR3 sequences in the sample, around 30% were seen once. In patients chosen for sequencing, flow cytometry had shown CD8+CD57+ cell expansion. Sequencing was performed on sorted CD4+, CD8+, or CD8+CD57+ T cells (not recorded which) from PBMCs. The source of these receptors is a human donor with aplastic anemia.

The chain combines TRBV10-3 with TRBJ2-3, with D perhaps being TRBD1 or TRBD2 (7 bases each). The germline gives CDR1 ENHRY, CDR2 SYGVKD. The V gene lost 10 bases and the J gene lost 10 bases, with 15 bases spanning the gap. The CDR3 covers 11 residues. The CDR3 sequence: CATGGGRAQYF. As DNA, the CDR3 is TGTGCCACAGGGGGAGGGAGGGCGCAGTATTTT.

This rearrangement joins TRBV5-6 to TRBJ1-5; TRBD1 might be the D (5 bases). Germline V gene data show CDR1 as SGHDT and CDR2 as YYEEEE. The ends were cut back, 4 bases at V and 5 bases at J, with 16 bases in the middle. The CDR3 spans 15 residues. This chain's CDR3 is CASSRTQGGDQPQHF. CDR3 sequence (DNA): TGTGCCAGCAGCAGGACGCAGGGTGGCGATCAGCCCCAGCATTTT.

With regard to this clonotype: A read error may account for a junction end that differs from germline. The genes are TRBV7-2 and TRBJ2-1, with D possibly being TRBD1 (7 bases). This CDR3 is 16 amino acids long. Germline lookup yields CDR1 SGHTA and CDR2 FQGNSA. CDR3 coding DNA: TGTGTCAGCAGTAGCCGTCAGGGGGGCTTATACAATGAGCAGTTCTTC. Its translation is CVSSSRQGGLYNEQFF.